The rows below give T cell receptor beta chains drawn from one sample of a study of blood T cell repertoires in COVID-19. Using immunoSEQ multiplex PCR, the repertoire was profiled, and TCRdb retains in-frame clones only, with some absent. The sample consists of roughly 150,000 clones, over 80% of them appearing once. Sequenced input: peripheral blood. The receptors were gathered from a woman of 80 years or more with active or convalescent COVID-19. Both conserved end residues are part of each CDR3. A D gene is named only where the DNA matches it firmly. Size values are once, few and many counts, or a class for expanded clones, and some rows have none.

TRBV7-2	14	TRBJ2-5	-	-	TGTGCCAGCAGCTTGGACGGGACATCTGCAAATCGGTACTTC	CASSLDGTSANRYF
TRBV7-8	13	TRBJ1-5	-	-	TGTGCCAGCAGCCCCGGGATTTACGACAAACAGCATTTT	CASSPGIYDKQHF
TRBV6-1	16	TRBJ2-1	-	-	TGTGCCAGCAGTGAAGCGCTTCTGGGCAGTTACGGTGAGCAGTTCTTC	CASSEALLGSYGEQFF
TRBV4-1	14	TRBJ1-1	-	TRBD1	TGCGCCAGCAGCCGGGAGTTGGGACAGGGCGCAGCTTTCTTT	CASSRELGQGAAFF
TRBV3-1/TRBV3-2	14	TRBJ2-7	-	TRBD1	TGTGCCAGCAGCCAAAGGACAGGGGCCTACGAGCAGTACTTC	CASSQRTGAYEQYF
TRBV7-2	13	TRBJ1-1	-	-	TGTGCCAGCAGCTCCGGAGCGAACACTGAAGCTTTCTTT	CASSSGANTEAFF
TRBV14	13	TRBJ1-1	-	-	TGTGCCAGCAGCCAAGGACAGAGGACTGAAGCTTTCTTT	CASSQGQRTEAFF
TRBV9	14	TRBJ2-2	-	TRBD1	TGTGCCAGCAGCGCCACAGGGGGCACCGGGGAGCTGTTTTTT	CASSATGGTGELFF
TRBV9	14	TRBJ1-4	few	-	TGTGCCAGCAGCGTAGGACAGACTAATGAAAAACTGTTTTTT	CASSVGQTNEKLFF
TRBV7-8	17	TRBJ2-1	-	-	TGTGCCAGCAGCCCCTGGGGTAGGGCACAGGGATACAATGAGCAGTTCTTC	CASSPWGRAQGYNEQFF
TRBV5-1	15	TRBJ1-1	-	-	TGCGCCAGCAGCTTGGCCGGCAGGCCTAACACTGAAGCTTTCTTT	CASSLAGRPNTEAFF
TRBV7-2	15	TRBJ2-1	few	TRBD2	TGTGCCAGCAGCTTAACCCTAGCGGGGGGGCCTGAGCAGTTCTTC	CASSLTLAGGPEQFF
TRBV11-2	17	TRBJ1-6	-	-	TGTGCCAGCAGCGGTCGGGGGTTGAGCTCCTATAATTCACCCCTCCACTTT	CASSGRGLSSYNSPLHF
TRBV6-5	14	TRBJ1-1	once	-	TGTGCCAGCAGTTACGACAGGTACTCCACTGAAGCTTTCTTT	CASSYDRYSTEAFF
TRBV18	15	TRBJ1-2	-	-	TGTGCCAGCTCACCAGACAGCCGGTCTGAAGGTGGCTACACCTTC	CASSPDSRSEGGYTF
TRBV15	14	TRBJ2-4	-	TRBD1	TGTGCCACCAGCACGGGACAGGTGAAAAACATTCAGTACTTC	CATSTGQVKNIQYF
TRBV7-2	17	TRBJ2-5	-	TRBD2	TGTGCCAGCAGCTCGGGACTAGCGGGGGGGTACCAAGAGACCCAGTACTTC	CASSSGLAGGYQETQYF
TRBV19	14	TRBJ2-2	-	-	TGTGCCAGTAGTACGCAGGGCTACACCGGGGAGCTGTTTTTT	CASSTQGYTGELFF
TRBV2	15	TRBJ2-1	-	TRBD2	TGTGCCAGCAGTGAGGGGGGGAGTCCCTACAATGAGCAGTTCTTC	CASSEGGSPYNEQFF
TRBV19	14	TRBJ1-2	-	TRBD1	TGTGCCAGTAGTATAGGCAGGGGGGACTATGGCTACACCTTC	CASSIGRGDYGYTF
TRBV4-1	17	TRBJ2-2	-	-	TGCGCCAGCAGCCAAGGTTCAGGGCGCGCAGGGACCGGGGAGCTGTTTTTT	CASSQGSGRAGTGELFF
TRBV9	15	TRBJ1-1	-	-	TGTGCCAGCAGCGCCCCGTCAAGATCGGGAACTGAAGCTTTCTTT	CASSAPSRSGTEAFF
TRBV7-9	15	TRBJ2-7	-	TRBD1	TGTGCCAGCAGCAATAGACAGGGGAGATCCTACGAGCAGTACTTC	CASSNRQGRSYEQYF
TRBV2	13	TRBJ2-1	-	TRBD1	TGTGCCAGCCGGGACAGGGACTACAATGAGCAGTTCTTC	CASRDRDYNEQFF
TRBV7-9	17	TRBJ2-5	-	TRBD2	TGTGCCAGCAGCGACACTAGCGGGGGACCTCGGGGAGAGACCCAGTACTTC	CASSDTSGGPRGETQYF
TRBV9	15	TRBJ2-5	-	-	TGTGCCAGCAGCGTAGACCAAGGGGGTGGGGAGACCCAGTACTTC	CASSVDQGGGETQYF
TRBV5-8	15	TRBJ1-4	-	-	TGTGCCAGCAGCTTGGGTGTCGGAGGAAATGAAAAACTGTTTTTT	CASSLGVGGNEKLFF
TRBV5-5	15	TRBJ2-3	few	TRBD2	TGTGCCAGCAGCTATATAGCGGGGGCGCGGGATACGCAGTATTTT	CASSYIAGARDTQYF
TRBV7-2	13	TRBJ2-2	once	-	TGTGCCAGCAGCTCCAGGGGAACCGGGGAGCTGTTTTTT	CASSSRGTGELFF
TRBV6-5	14	TRBJ2-7	-	TRBD1	TGTGCCAGCAGATCCGACAGGGCATTATACGAGCAGTACTTC	CASRSDRALYEQYF
TRBV30	11	TRBJ2-7	once	-	TGTGCCTGGAGGCGGGCGCACGAGCAGTACTTC	CAWRRAHEQYF
TRBV19	16	TRBJ1-6	-	-	TGTGCCAGTAGTGCTTACACCGGGACACCAAATTCACCCCTCCACTTT	CASSAYTGTPNSPLHF
TRBV18	15	TRBJ1-4	-	-	TGTGCCAGCTCACCACCGGGGGGGTTCACTGAAAAACTGTTTTTT	CASSPPGGFTEKLFF
TRBV18	12	TRBJ1-2	-	-	TGTGCCAGCTCACCGGGCAGCTATGGCTACACCTTC	CASSPGSYGYTF
TRBV5-1	14	TRBJ1-4	-	TRBD1	TGCGCCAGCAGCTACCCGGGACAGGGGGAGAAACTGTTTTTT	CASSYPGQGEKLFF
TRBV6-5	14	TRBJ1-1	-	-	TGTGCCAGCAGTTACTCGATTCAGGGGACTGAAGCTTTCTTT	CASSYSIQGTEAFF